This T cell receptor beta chain was captured by sequencing in a study of breast tumors, draining lymph nodes, adjacent tissues. As to this clonotype: Antigen: not known.

This CDR3 contains 15 residues. Looked up from germline, CDR1 is MRHNA and CDR2 is SNTAGT. J lost 3 bases, V lost 6 bases, and 4 bases had no gene match. One entry per CDR3 protein results from TCRdb running MiXCR on the multiplex PCR reads. The repertoire has over 150,000 distinct CDR3 sequences, around 33% of them found once; the top ten carry roughly 4.3%. Axillary draining lymph nodes of breast cancer patients supplied the node samples. Study findings and constraints: Data only fit, rather than demonstrated, lymph node origin of most tumor T cells.

The chain has TRBV6-4 and TRBJ2-2; 10 nucleotides align to TRBD1. The specimen sequenced was axillary lymph node tissue. The origin of this receptor is a female donor with breast cancer. Some clones in this sample may be carry-over from other donors' samples. DNA for the CDR3: TGTGCCAGCAGGACAGGGGGCAGTTACACCGGGGAGCTGTTTTTT. It is translated as CASRTGGSYTGELFF.